The rows below give T cell receptor beta chains drawn from one sample of a study of OX40 agonist ivuxolimab in advanced cancers. Generated by immunoSEQ multiplex PCR, the TCRdb table keeps only in-frame clones and is missing some. The table has about 21,000 clones, approximately 81% seen once. The sequenced sample was CD4+ or CD8+ T cells sorted from blood, obtained in a trial of the OX40 agonist ivuxolimab. The origin of the receptors is an adult with an advanced solid tumor such as melanoma, head and neck, liver or kidney cancer. CDR3s include the opening cysteine and the closing phenylalanine or tryptophan. The D gene is left open where the match is weak. Clone size is stated in some rows and not others, as once, few, many or a class when expanded.

J gene	D gene	clone size	V gene	CDR3 protein	CDR3 DNA
TRBJ1-2	.	.	TRBV10-3	CAISERRDDSNLGYTF	TGTGCCATCAGTGAAAGGAGAGACGATTCCAATCTGGGCTACACCTTC
TRBJ1-4	.	.	TRBV7-6	CASSSGGKLFF	TGTGCCAGCAGCTCAGGAGGGAAACTGTTTTTT
TRBJ2-1	.	.	TRBV5-4	CASSLASSSYNEQFF	TGTGCCAGCAGCTTGGCATCGAGCTCCTACAATGAGCAGTTCTTC
TRBJ1-2	.	.	TRBV9	CASSPWTAPYGYTF	TGTGCCAGCAGCCCTTGGACAGCTCCCTATGGCTACACCTTC
TRBJ2-5	.	.	TRBV6-5	CASSYGAAQETQYF	TGTGCCAGCAGTTACGGGGCTGCTCAAGAGACCCAGTACTTC
TRBJ2-1	.	.	TRBV6-5	CASSYPGEQFF	TGTGCCAGCAGTTACCCGGGTGAGCAGTTCTTC
TRBJ2-1	TRBD1	.	TRBV2	CASRAVTGNTYNEQFF	TGTGCCAGCAGAGCGGTGACAGGGAACACCTACAATGAGCAGTTCTTC
TRBJ2-5	TRBD2	.	TRBV6-1	CATGLAGDPARTQYF	TGTGCCACCGGACTAGCGGGGGACCCGGCGAGGACCCAGTACTTC
TRBJ1-1	.	.	TRBV5-6	CASSLVRANTEAFF	TGTGCCAGCAGCTTGGTACGGGCGAACACTGAAGCTTTCTTT
TRBJ2-2	TRBD2	.	TRBV13	CARGGLDTNTGELFF	TGTGCCAGAGGAGGACTAGACACGAACACCGGGGAGCTGTTTTTT
TRBJ2-7	TRBD2	.	TRBV5-6	CASSLGSGGLSYEQYF	TGTGCCAGCAGCTTGGGTAGCGGGGGGCTCAGCTACGAGCAGTACTTC
TRBJ2-7	TRBD2	.	TRBV11-1	CASSLGRGGRYEQYF	TGTGCCAGCAGCTTAGGTCGCGGGGGACGGTACGAGCAGTACTTC
TRBJ2-2	.	.	TRBV13	CASPANTGELFF	TGTGCCAGCCCCGCGAACACCGGGGAGCTGTTTTTT
TRBJ2-7	TRBD1	.	TRBV5-1	CASSLETGYIDEQYF	TGCGCCAGCAGCTTGGAGACAGGGTATATAGACGAGCAGTACTTC
TRBJ2-3	.	few	TRBV9	CASSVGQGTSTDTQYF	TGTGCCAGCAGCGTAGGCCAGGGGACTAGCACAGATACGCAGTATTTT
TRBJ2-2	TRBD1	.	TRBV7-9	CASSLGGTGVSTGELFF	TGTGCCAGCAGCTTAGGCGGGACAGGGGTGTCCACCGGGGAGCTGTTTTTT
TRBJ1-4	.	few	TRBV11-1	CASSFWANLKHEKLFF	TGTGCCAGCAGCTTCTGGGCCAACCTTAAACATGAAAAACTGTTTTTT
TRBJ2-5	.	.	TRBV7-9	CASSLRVQETQYF	TGTGCCAGCAGCTTACGTGTCCAAGAGACCCAGTACTTC
TRBJ2-7	.	.	TRBV11-2	CASSPSGAGEQYF	TGTGCCAGCAGCCCGTCGGGGGCGGGGGAGCAGTACTTC
TRBJ1-6	TRBD1	.	TRBV12-5	CASALLYRTGDNSPLHF	TGTGCTAGTGCCCTGCTGTATAGGACAGGGGATAATTCACCCCTCCACTTT
TRBJ2-7	TRBD2	.	TRBV6-5	CASGLAGGNEQYF	TGTGCCAGCGGACTAGCGGGGGGGAACGAGCAGTACTTC
TRBJ1-5	.	.	TRBV9	CASSVDPGARPQHF	TGTGCCAGCAGCGTAGACCCGGGGGCGAGGCCCCAGCATTTT
TRBJ1-5	.	medium-sized	TRBV19	CASSIVGQGYQPQHF	TGTGCCAGTAGTATAGTGGGCCAAGGGTATCAGCCCCAGCATTTT
TRBJ1-3	.	.	TRBV30	CAWSATGSLDSTIYF	TGTGCCTGGAGTGCCACCGGGTCCTTAGATAGCACCATATATTTT
TRBJ2-1	.	.	TRBV27	CASSYGGGDNEQFF	TGTGCCAGCAGTTACGGGGGTGGGGACAATGAGCAGTTCTTC
TRBJ1-1	.	.	TRBV10-3	CAISESGDRDTEAFF	TGTGCCATCAGTGAGTCGGGGGACCGGGACACTGAAGCTTTCTTT
TRBJ1-3	.	.	TRBV9	CASSVAWGSGNTIYF	TGTGCCAGCAGCGTAGCTTGGGGTTCGGGAAACACCATATATTTT
TRBJ2-7	TRBD1	.	TRBV6-5	CASSSRDRGLYEQYF	TGTGCCAGCAGTTCCCGGGACAGGGGGCTGTACGAGCAGTACTTC
TRBJ1-1	.	.	TRBV7-8	CASSLTSDPNTEAFF	TGTGCCAGCAGCTTAACCTCGGATCCGAACACTGAAGCTTTCTTT
TRBJ2-7	TRBD1	.	TRBV7-9	CASSLEYRGSFEQYF	TGTGCCAGCAGCCTAGAGTACAGGGGATCCTTCGAGCAGTACTTC
TRBJ1-6	TRBD1	once	TRBV9	CASSDAPGQGVSPLHF	TGTGCCAGCAGCGACGCACCGGGACAGGGCGTGTCACCCCTCCACTTT
TRBJ1-2	.	.	TRBV19	CASSIAQVYGYTF	TGTGCCAGTAGTATAGCACAAGTCTATGGCTACACCTTC
TRBJ2-1	TRBD1	.	TRBV2	CASRDWTGGNNEQFF	TGTGCCAGCAGGGATTGGACAGGGGGGAACAATGAGCAGTTCTTC
TRBJ1-1	.	once	TRBV7-2	CASSTTGRGNTEAFF	TGTGCCAGCAGCACTACAGGGAGGGGAAACACTGAAGCTTTCTTT
TRBJ1-1	.	.	TRBV9	CASSVRTEGGTEAFF	TGTGCCAGCAGCGTGCGGACCGAGGGGGGCACTGAAGCTTTCTTT
TRBJ2-7	.	.	TRBV9	CASSPHPGKLSYEQYF	TGTGCCAGCAGCCCCCACCCCGGGAAGTTATCCTACGAGCAGTACTTC